The rows below give T cell receptor beta chains drawn from one sample of a study of T-cell reconstitution after alpha-beta-depleted transplantation in children. TCRdb reanalysed the PCR reads using MiXCR and keeps one entry per CDR3 protein. The table has 700,000 to 850,000 distinct CDR3 sequences, 15% to 20% seen once; the top ten hold roughly 5%. Sequencing was performed on PBMCs, mostly from graft donor cells, taken 360 days after TCRalphabeta/CD19-depleted stem cell transplant. The receptors shown here come from a male patient between 10 and 17 years old who had a stem cell transplant for acute lymphoblastic leukemia, so the T cells may come from the graft donor. The CDR3 runs from the conserved cysteine through the conserved F or W. Each record gives: D gene, J gene, clone size, V gene, CDR3 DNA, CDR3 protein. D genes are given only for firm matches. Some rows have no size entry. The others give once, few or many, or a class for an expanded clone.

-	TRBJ2-5	many	TRBV7-9	TGTGCCAGCGAAAACCTCCAAGAGACCCAGTACTTC	CASENLQETQYF
-	TRBJ2-6	few	TRBV28	TGTGCCAGCAGTATTTTCCCTGACGTCCTGACTTTC	CASSIFPDVLTF
-	TRBJ1-2	few	TRBV6-1	TGTGCCAGCATGCGGTACTACGGCAACTATGGCTACACCTTC	CASMRYYGNYGYTF
-	TRBJ2-5	few	TRBV11-2	TGTGCCAGCAGCTTAGATTGGGGGGCTGGAGAGACCCAGTACTTC	CASSLDWGAGETQYF
-	TRBJ2-1	-	TRBV6-2/TRBV6-3	TGTGCCAGCAGCTCTCCCAGGGCAGGGGGGAATGAGCAGTTCTTC	CASSSPRAGGNEQFF
-	TRBJ2-7	many	TRBV28	TGTGCCAGCAGTTTGGCGCGCCCGACGAGCGAGCAGTACTTC	CASSLARPTSEQYF
-	TRBJ1-5	few	TRBV5-1	TGCGCCAGCAGCTTGAATGGGAATAGCAATCAGCCCCAGCATTTT	CASSLNGNSNQPQHF
-	TRBJ2-1	many	TRBV5-1	TGCGCCAGCAGCTTGGTCAGGGCCTATGAGCAGTTCTTC	CASSLVRAYEQFF
-	TRBJ2-7	-	TRBV29-1	TGCAGCGTTGACCGCGGGAACTCCTACGAGCAGTACTTC	CSVDRGNSYEQYF
-	TRBJ2-5	few	TRBV9	TGTGCCAGCAGCGCAGACTCCGGGACCTGGGGCCGAGAGACCCAGTACTTC	CASSADSGTWGRETQYF
-	TRBJ2-3	-	TRBV20-1	TGCAGTGCTAGAGCCCCAGAAGGGGGTCAGGCCAATACGCAGTATTTT	CSARAPEGGQANTQYF
TRBD2	TRBJ2-7	-	TRBV20-1	TGCGAGGCGGGAGTGGGAGCCTACGAGCAGTACTTC	CEAGVGAYEQYF
TRBD1	TRBJ2-7	few	TRBV7-7	TGTGCCAGCAGCCCCGGACAGGCCGGACCCTACGAGCAGTACTTC	CASSPGQAGPYEQYF
-	TRBJ1-2	-	TRBV5-1	TGCGCCAGCAGCTTGGAAGATTCCTGGGCCAACTATGGCTACACCTTC	CASSLEDSWANYGYTF
-	TRBJ2-3	-	TRBV24-1	TGTGCCACCAGTGAGAGCACAGATACGCAGTATTTT	CATSESTDTQYF
TRBD1	TRBJ2-2	-	TRBV12-5	TGTGCTAGTGGCCCCCGGGACAGGGACACCGGGGAGCTGTTTTTT	CASGPRDRDTGELFF
TRBD1	TRBJ1-3	-	TRBV28	TGTGCCAGCAGTTTATGGGCAGGGGGTGCGGGAAACACCATATATTTT	CASSLWAGGAGNTIYF
-	TRBJ2-2	many	TRBV9	TGTGCCAGCAGCCCTCGGCTCGGGCGGGCCCCGAACACCGGGGAGCTGTTTTTT	CASSPRLGRAPNTGELFF
TRBD2	TRBJ2-2	few	TRBV7-9	TGTGCCAGCAGCCGCAGGACTAGCGGGACAGCCGGGGAGCTGTTTTTT	CASSRRTSGTAGELFF
TRBD1	TRBJ2-1	few	TRBV4-1	TGCGATCCGGGACAGGGTCTTTTGAATGAGCAGTTCTTC	CDPGQGLLNEQFF
-	TRBJ1-4	many	TRBV29-1	TGCAGCGCGAGGGGGTTAGGGAATGAAAAACTGTTTTTT	CSARGLGNEKLFF
-	TRBJ2-7	few	TRBV20-1	TGCAGTGCCAGGGTGCCGGGACCGTCGAACGAGCAGTACTTC	CSARVPGPSNEQYF
-	TRBJ2-5	few	TRBV12-3/TRBV12-4	TGTGCCAGCAGTTTGACTGAGGACCAAGAGACCCAGTACTTC	CASSLTEDQETQYF
-	TRBJ1-5	few	TRBV2	TGTGCCAGCAGTCCCCCGGCCCAAACGCCCCAGCATTTT	CASSPPAQTPQHF
-	TRBJ2-7	-	TRBV6-5	TGTGCCAGCAGTTACTCGGGTTTCGACAGTTACGAGCAGTACTTC	CASSYSGFDSYEQYF
TRBD1	TRBJ2-5	-	TRBV6-5	TGTGCCAGCAGTTACAGCAGGGGGCGGCAAGAGACCCAGTACTTC	CASSYSRGRQETQYF